This TCR beta chain was identified in a study of Ad26.COV2.S vaccination and SARS-CoV-2 variants. Across the study: Ad26.COV2.S was injected intramuscularly once or twice, 56 days apart.

Germline V lookup: CDR1 MDHEN, CDR2 SYDVKM. Deletions cut 3 bases from V and 1 base from J, with 3 bases between. The CDR3 extends over 12 amino acids. Comments on this clone: Its target is not known.

Method: immunoSEQ multiplex PCR; TCRdb's copy keeps in-frame clones and lacks some. The sample lists about 470,000 clones; less than 95% were seen once. The treatment is: some 20 received Ad26.COV2.S at low or high dose, single or two shots; roughly 5 received placebo; per-sample allocation not given. Samples were taken on day 63 after the first vaccine or placebo injection. Study-wide results and caveats: Vaccine recipients showed a spike-specific TCR breadth that was higher than in placebo recipients. Spike-specific responses of CD8+ and CD4+ T cells were reported to display substantial breadth after vaccination. Responses of T cells in total may have been underestimated by the TCR breadth and depth analyses.

The receptor was isolated from a person between 18 and 65 years old who received the Ad26.COV2.S COVID-19 vaccine or a placebo. The sequencing here drew on peripheral blood, taken in a trial of Ad26.COV2.S vaccine versus placebo. The chain couples TRBV28 to TRBJ1-1; D gene unclear. The CDR3, as DNA: TGTGCCAGCAGTTTCTGGAACACTGAAGCTTTCTTT. Its translation is CASSFWNTEAFF.